The rows below give T cell receptor beta chains drawn from one sample of a study of cytomegalovirus exposure and HLA in healthy donors. The repertoire was sequenced with immunoSEQ multiplex PCR; TCRdb's copy has only in-frame clones and lacks some. Here the sample spans under 200,000 clones, around 77% being singletons. The source material was PBMCs. Receptors were obtained from a woman between 50 and 59 years old in good health and CMV-seropositive. Both conserved end residues are trimmed from each CDR3. The D gene is left open where the match is weak.

j_call d_call v_call cdr3_aa
TRBJ1-2 - TRBV11-2 ASSSWPRGSNYGYT
- - TRBV5-1 ASSLTTGSLEQY
TRBJ2-7 TRBD1 TRBV7-2 ASSLGTGTGGYEQY
TRBJ1-2 TRBD1 TRBV4-1 ASSQEGQGGFYGYT
TRBJ2-3 - TRBV10-3 AIARGAEEDTQY
TRBJ1-1 - TRBV12-5 ASGLGETQNTEAF
TRBJ2-7 - TRBV28 ASKSGGEVYEQY
TRBJ1-5 TRBD1 TRBV4-3 ASSQDRGPNQPQH
TRBJ1-6 - TRBV5-6 ASRSGTYNSPLH
- TRBD1 TRBV9 ASSAGQGFEQY
TRBJ2-3 TRBD1 TRBV7-3 ASSGQGALDTQY
- - TRBV5-4 ASKGGTGDREQY
TRBJ1-4 - TRBV23-1 ASSQYNSYHQGLGLSEKLF
TRBJ1-1 - TRBV29-1 SVGAHPSEGYTEAF
TRBJ1-1 - TRBV29-1 SVAIINTEAF
TRBJ2-7 - TRBV27 ASARTPRQDLSYEQY
TRBJ2-1 TRBD2 TRBV14 ASSQDISGRANEQF
TRBJ2-7 TRBD1 TRBV7-2 ASSTWDRGNEQY